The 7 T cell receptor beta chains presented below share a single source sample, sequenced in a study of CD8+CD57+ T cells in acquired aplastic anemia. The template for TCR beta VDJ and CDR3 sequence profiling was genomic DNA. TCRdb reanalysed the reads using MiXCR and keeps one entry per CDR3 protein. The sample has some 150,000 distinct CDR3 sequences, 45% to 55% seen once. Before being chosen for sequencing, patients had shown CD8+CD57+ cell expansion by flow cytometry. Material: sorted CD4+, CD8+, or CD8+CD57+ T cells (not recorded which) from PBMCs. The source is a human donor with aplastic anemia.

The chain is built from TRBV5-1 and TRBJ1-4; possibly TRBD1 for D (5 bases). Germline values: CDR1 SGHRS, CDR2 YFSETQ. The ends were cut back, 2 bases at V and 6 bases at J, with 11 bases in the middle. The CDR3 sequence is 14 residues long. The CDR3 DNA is TGCGCCAGCAGCTTAGGTGGGGCAGATGAAAAACTGTTTTTT. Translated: CASSLGGADEKLFF. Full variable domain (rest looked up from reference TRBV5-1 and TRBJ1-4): KAGVTQTPRYLIKTRGQQVTLSCSPISGHRSVSWYQQTPGQGLQFLFEYFSETQRNKGNFPGRFSGRQFSNSRSEMNVSTLELGDSALYLCASSLGGADEKLFFGSGTQLSVL.

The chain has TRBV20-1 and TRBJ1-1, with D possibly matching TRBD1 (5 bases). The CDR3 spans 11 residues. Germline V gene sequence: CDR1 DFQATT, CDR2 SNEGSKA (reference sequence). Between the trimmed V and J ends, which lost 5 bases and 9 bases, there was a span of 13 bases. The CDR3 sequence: CSAALSGKAFF. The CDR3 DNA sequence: TGCAGTGCTGCCCTATCAGGGAAAGCTTTCTTT.

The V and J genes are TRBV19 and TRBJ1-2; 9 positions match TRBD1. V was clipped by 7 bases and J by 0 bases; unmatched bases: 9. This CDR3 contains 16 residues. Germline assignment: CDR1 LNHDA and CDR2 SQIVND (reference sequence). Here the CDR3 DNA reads TGTGCCAGTATGGGGGACAGGGCCTCCTCTAACTATGGCTACACCTTC. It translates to CASMGDRASSNYGYTF.

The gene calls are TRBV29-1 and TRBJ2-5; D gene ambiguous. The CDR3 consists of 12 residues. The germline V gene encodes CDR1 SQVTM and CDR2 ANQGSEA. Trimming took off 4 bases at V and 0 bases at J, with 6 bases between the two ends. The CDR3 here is CSVVTYQETQYF. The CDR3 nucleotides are TGCAGCGTTGTAACGTACCAAGAGACCCAGTACTTC.

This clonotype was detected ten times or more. CDR3 sequence (DNA): TGCAGTGCTAGAGATCGCTTAGGGACACCCCTCCACTTT. It is translated as CSARDRLGTPLHF. This rearrangement joins TRBV20-1 to TRBJ1-6; D is uncertain. Per germline, CDR1 DFQATT and CDR2 SNEGSKA (reference sequence). The CDR3 extends over 13 amino acids. Trimming removed 0 bases from V and 11 bases from J, with 11 bases in between.

The CDR3 sequence is CSASPFPRSLTYEQYF. For the CDR3, the DNA is TGCAGTGCTAGTCCCTTTCCGAGATCTCTCACCTACGAGCAGTACTTC. V and J are TRBV20-1 and TRBJ2-7; D is unclear. The CDR3 consists of 16 residues. The germline V and J ends were trimmed by 3 bases and 2 bases, with 20 bases remaining between them. The germline gives CDR1 DFQATT, CDR2 SNEGSKA (reference sequence).

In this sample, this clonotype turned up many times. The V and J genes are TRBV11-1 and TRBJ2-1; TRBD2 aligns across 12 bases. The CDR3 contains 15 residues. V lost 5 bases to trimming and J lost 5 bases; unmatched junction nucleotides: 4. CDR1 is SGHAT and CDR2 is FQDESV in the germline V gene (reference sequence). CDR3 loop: CASSPLAGGHNEQFF. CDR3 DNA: TGTGCCAGCAGCCCCCTAGCGGGGGGGCACAATGAGCAGTTCTTC.